The clone carrying this TCR beta chain was observed a handful of times. After constant-region reverse-primer amplification, full-length variable regions underwent semi-nested PCR with Nested Universal Primer A. Via MiXCR, TCRdb re-called the 5' RACE reads, giving one row per CDR3 protein. Of 25,000 to 40,000 distinct CDR3 sequences listed, around 22% were seen once; the top ten hold 4.3%. CD4+CD45RO+CD25- cells were isolated as memory CD4+ T cells. Germline V lookup: CDR1 SNHLY, CDR2 FYNNEI. The V and J ends lost 10 bases and 7 bases respectively, with 17 bases between them. There are 12 residues in the CDR3.

This TCR was sampled from a female donor with breast cancer. J is TRBJ2-7 and V is TRBV2; D tentatively reads TRBD1 or TRBD2 (6 bases each). Specimen: memory CD4+ T cells sorted from blood. The subset denotes: memory CD4+ T cells, CD4+CD45RO+CD25-. The CDR3 DNA is TGTGCCATCCGGGGGCGGAAGCCTGAGCAGTACTTC. This gives the protein CAIRGRKPEQYF.